What follows are 5 T cell receptor beta chains derived from one specimen sequenced in a study of PD-1 blockade in classical Hodgkin lymphoma. Measured with immunoSEQ multiplex PCR; TCRdb has only the in-frame clones, and not every one. The table shows roughly 29,000 clones, with 80% to 95% occurring only once. This sample's time point: newly diagnosed, previously untreated cHL patient sample. The sequenced sample consisted of peripheral blood mononuclear cells (PBMCs). These receptors were taken from a human donor with classical Hodgkin lymphoma.

Only one count was recorded for this clone. The CDR3 sequence: CASSSTRVRRGDEQFF. CDR3 nucleotide sequence: TGCGCCAGCAGCTCGACTAGGGTGCGACGGGGGGATGAGCAGTTCTTC. This chain uses TRBV5-1 with TRBJ2-1; 7 bases agree with TRBD2. The V segment lost 3 bases and the J segment 8 bases; nucleotides outside the gene matches: 14. The CDR3 length is 16 residues. Germline loops: CDR1 SGHRS, CDR2 YFSETQ.

This chain links TRBV28 with TRBJ2-5; D is uncertain. The CDR3 totals 13 residues. CDR1 is MDHEN and CDR2 is SYDVKM in the germline V gene. The V end lost 3 bases, the J end lost 2 bases, and 7 bases lay between the germline ends. Here the CDR3 DNA reads TGTGCCAGCAGTTTCCCAGAGCAAGAGACCCAGTACTTC. This codes for CASSFPEQETQYF.

CDR3 in amino acids: CASRGTSTDTQYF. In DNA, the CDR3 is TGTGCCAGCCGGGGTACTAGCACAGATACGCAGTATTTT. The V and J genes are TRBV28 and TRBJ2-3; D might be TRBD2 (5 bases). Trimming stripped 8 bases from V and 0 bases from J, with 9 bases between. Germline V CDR1 and CDR2: MDHEN, SYDVKM. The CDR3 has 13 amino acids.

This chain connects TRBV5-1 to TRBJ2-3; no firm D call. This CDR3 comprises 14 residues. Germline values: CDR1 SGHRS, CDR2 YFSETQ. Trimming left V 3 bases short and J 2 bases short, with 10 bases between. CDR3 DNA sequence: TGCGCCAGCAGCTCCAATGTGGACACAGATACGCAGTATTTT. It specifies CASSSNVDTDTQYF.

The chain is built from TRBV2 and TRBJ2-5, with D possibly being TRBD2 (6 bases). Germline CDR1 reads SNHLY; CDR2 reads FYNNEI. The V end lost 10 bases, the J end lost 2 bases, and 8 bases lay between the germline ends. The CDR3 totals 11 residues. Here the CDR3 reads CATGLQETQYF. For the CDR3, the DNA is TGTGCCACCGGACTACAAGAGACCCAGTACTTC.